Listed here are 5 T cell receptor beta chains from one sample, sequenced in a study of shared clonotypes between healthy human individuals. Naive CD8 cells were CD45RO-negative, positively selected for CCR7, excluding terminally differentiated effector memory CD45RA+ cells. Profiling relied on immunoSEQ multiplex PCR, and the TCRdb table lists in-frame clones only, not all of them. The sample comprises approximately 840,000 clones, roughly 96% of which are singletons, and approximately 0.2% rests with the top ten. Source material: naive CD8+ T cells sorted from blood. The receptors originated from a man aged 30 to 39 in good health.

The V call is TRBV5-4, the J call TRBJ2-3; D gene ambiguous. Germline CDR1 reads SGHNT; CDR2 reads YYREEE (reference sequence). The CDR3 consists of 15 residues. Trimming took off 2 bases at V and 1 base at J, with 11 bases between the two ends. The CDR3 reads CASSLEGLRTDTQYF. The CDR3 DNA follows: TGTGCCAGCAGCTTAGAAGGCCTCCGCACAGATACGCAGTATTTT. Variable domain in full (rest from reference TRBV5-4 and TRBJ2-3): ETGVTQSPTHLIKTRGQQVTLRCSSQSGHNTVSWYQQALGQGPQFIFQYYREEENGRGNFPPRFSGLQFPNYSSELNVNALELDDSALYLCASSLEGLRTDTQYFGPGTRLTVL.

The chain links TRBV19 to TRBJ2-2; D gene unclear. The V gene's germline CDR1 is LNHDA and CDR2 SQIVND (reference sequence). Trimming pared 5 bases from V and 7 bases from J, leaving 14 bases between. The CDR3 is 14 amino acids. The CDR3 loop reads CASSFTSVLGELFF. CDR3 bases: TGTGCCAGTAGTTTCACCTCGGTCCTCGGGGAGCTGTTTTTT.

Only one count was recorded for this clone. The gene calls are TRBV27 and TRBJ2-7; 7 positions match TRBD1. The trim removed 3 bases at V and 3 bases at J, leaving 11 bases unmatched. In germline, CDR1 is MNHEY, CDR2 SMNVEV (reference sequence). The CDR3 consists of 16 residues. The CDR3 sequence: CASSLGPIGQDYEQYF. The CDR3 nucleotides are TGTGCCAGCAGTTTGGGCCCAATTGGACAGGACTACGAGCAGTACTTC.

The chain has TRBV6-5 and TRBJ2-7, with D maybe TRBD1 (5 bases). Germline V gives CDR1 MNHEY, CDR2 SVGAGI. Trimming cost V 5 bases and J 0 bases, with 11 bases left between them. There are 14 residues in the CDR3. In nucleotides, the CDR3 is TGTGCCAGCAGTCTCGACAGCAGCTCCTACGAGCAGTACTTC. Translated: CASSLDSSSYEQYF.

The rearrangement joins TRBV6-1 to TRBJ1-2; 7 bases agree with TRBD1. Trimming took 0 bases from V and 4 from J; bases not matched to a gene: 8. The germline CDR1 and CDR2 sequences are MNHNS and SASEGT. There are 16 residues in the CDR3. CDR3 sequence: CASSEAQGVSLYGYTF. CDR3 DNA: TGTGCCAGCAGTGAAGCGCAGGGGGTCAGCCTCTATGGCTACACCTTC.